The next 12 T cell receptor beta chains were all read from a single sample in a study of human T cells and chemical hapten exposure (dated by TCRdb to the early 2020s). Receptor amplification or capture employed RACE. TCRdb records NextSeq 500 as the sequencer. In-frame beta chains were kept once TCRdb had trimmed the public reads at Q25 with fastp and called clones with MiXCR. Under each unique CDR3 protein, matching rows form one entry showing the most common genes and DNA. Present in this sample are just over 350,000 distinct CDR3 sequences, under 6.5% of which were seen just once. The ten largest make up over 5.5% of the sample. This sample's time point label indicates: patch test 2, 6 weeks after DPC sensitization. Read against the paper, the sample's treatment or condition label means: therapeutic diphenylcyclopropenone sensitization with weekly scalp DPC. The source material was whole blood, sampled in connection with sensitization to the hapten diphenylcyclopropenone (DPC). Receptor source: a woman aged 18-29 years with alopecia areata. Some clones in this sample may be carry-over from other donors' samples.

This clonotype was picked up a small number of times. The rearrangement uses TRBV29-1 and TRBJ2-3; D unresolved. Germline V gives CDR1 SQVTM, CDR2 ANQGSEA. Trimming stripped 7 bases from V and 8 bases from J, with 10 bases between. CDR3 length: 10 residues. CDR3 region: CSADLGTQYF. CDR3 nucleotide sequence: TGCAGCGCCGACCTGGGTACGCAGTATTTT.

The chain couples TRBV7-2 to TRBJ2-3; D gene ambiguous. CDR1 is SGHTA and CDR2 is FQGNSA in the germline V gene. V shed 4 bases and J shed 5 bases, with 19 bases lying between them. The CDR3 has 16 amino acids. DNA for the CDR3: TGTGCCAGCAGCTCCCCGCCAGGCTGGGCAGGAGATACGCAGTATTTT. Translating it yields CASSSPPGWAGDTQYF.

The chain carries TRBV20-1 and TRBJ2-1; 11 bases fit TRBD2. Germline-derived CDR1 and CDR2 are DFQATT and SNEGSKA (reference sequence). The ends lost 2 bases at V and 1 base at J; junction bases unmatched: 1. The length of the CDR3 is 15 residues. The CDR3 DNA reads as TGCAGTGCTAGAAGACTAGCGGGATCCTACAATGAGCAGTTCTTC. It encodes CSARRLAGSYNEQFF.

The chain joins TRBV6-5 to TRBJ1-6; D is unresolved. Trimming removed 9 bases from V and 7 bases from J, with 13 bases in between. The CDR3 is 13 amino acids. The V gene's germline CDR1 is MNHEY and CDR2 SVGAGI. The CDR3 DNA is TGTGCCAGTTCAATAGGAGTGAATTCACCCCTCCACTTT. The encoded protein is CASSIGVNSPLHF.

J is TRBJ1-6 and V is TRBV3-1; D ambiguous. The germline gives CDR1 LGHDT, CDR2 YNNKEL (reference sequence). This CDR3 spans 15 amino acids. The ends were cut back, 1 base at V and 6 bases at J, with 10 bases in the middle. The chain's CDR3 is CASSQVSGGNSPLHF. Written as DNA, the CDR3 is TGTGCCAGCAGCCAAGTAAGCGGCGGTAATTCACCCCTCCACTTT.

V and J are TRBV19 and TRBJ2-3; possible D gene TRBD1, 5 bases. Trimming stripped 5 bases from V and 3 bases from J, with 21 bases between. CDR3 length: 17 amino acids. Germline lookup yields CDR1 LNHDA and CDR2 SQIVND (reference sequence). The chain's CDR3 is CASSPGGAPGWTDTQYF. CDR3 DNA: TGTGCCAGTAGTCCCGGTGGGGCGCCCGGATGGACAGATACGCAGTATTTT.

This clonotype was seen a few times. This chain links TRBV6-1 with TRBJ2-7; 7 bases are shared with TRBD1. The CDR3 has 13 residues. The ends lost 3 bases at V and 11 bases at J; junction bases unmatched: 10. Germline V gene sequence: CDR1 MNHNS, CDR2 SASEGT. CDR3 bases: TGTGCCAGCAGTGATGGGGAATTGACAGGGAAGTACTTC. Residues: CASSDGELTGKYF.

This clonotype was observed at least ten times. The V and J genes are TRBV7-3 and TRBJ1-5; D call uncertain. The CDR3 length is 13 residues. CDR1 and CDR2 (germline): SGHTA, FQGTGA. Trimming took off 5 bases at V and 6 bases at J, with 11 bases between the two ends. The CDR3, as DNA: TGTGCCAGCAGCCCAGACATGGGTCAGCCCCAGCATTTT. Amino acid sequence: CASSPDMGQPQHF.

CDR3 coding DNA: TGCGCCAGCAGCCAAAAAACTAGCCATAAAGAGACCCAGTACTTC. This gives the protein CASSQKTSHKETQYF. The V gene is TRBV4-1, the J gene TRBJ2-5; D may be TRBD2 (6 bases). Per germline, CDR1 MGHRA and CDR2 YSYEKL. Trimming left V 2 bases short and J 3 bases short, with 13 bases between. The CDR3 length is 15 residues.

The chain joins TRBV6-6 to TRBJ2-5, with 9 bases identical to TRBD2. V was pared by 5 bases and J by 4 bases, with 5 bases of the junction left unmatched. Germline V lookup: CDR1 MNHNY, CDR2 SVGAGI (reference sequence). CDR3 length: 14 residues. The CDR3 region is CASSARGGGETQYF. For the CDR3, the DNA is TGTGCCAGCAGTGCGCGGGGGGGCGGAGAGACCCAGTACTTC.

The CDR3 protein is CAISESPNNSPLHF. CDR3 coding DNA: TGTGCCATCAGTGAGTCCCCCAATAATTCACCCCTCCACTTT. The chain employs TRBV10-3 and TRBJ1-6; D call uncertain. This CDR3 spans 14 amino acids. Germline V lookup: CDR1 ENHRY, CDR2 SYGVKD. V was clipped by 0 bases and J by 5 bases, with 5 bases between them.

This clonotype came up many times. The chain recombines TRBV20-1 with TRBJ2-3, with 8 bases fitting TRBD2. The CDR3 runs to 14 residues. From germline, CDR1 is DFQATT and CDR2 SNEGSKA (reference sequence). With 7 bases clipped from V and 6 bases from J, the junction kept 12 bases outside the gene matches. The CDR3 sequence is CSVGKRGSSDTQYF. CDR3 sequence (DNA): TGCAGTGTAGGAAAGCGGGGGAGCTCGGATACGCAGTATTTT.